A single sample is the source of the 30 T cell receptor beta chains below, sequenced in a study of T-cell memory formation after mild COVID-19 (dated by TCRdb to the early 2020s). Library creation used 5' RACE. These reads were obtained on an Illumina NovaSeq 6000. TCRdb took the public reads, trimmed them with fastp at Q25, ran MiXCR for clone calling and kept in-frame beta chains. Each entry merges the rows of one CDR3 protein and shows their most common DNA and genes. Here the sample has about 350,000 distinct CDR3 sequences; under 30% occur a single time. 13% of the sample is in the top ten clones. Specimen: PBMCs or a T cell subset sorted from them (not recorded which). The source is an adult woman who had mild COVID-19 (a few samples of this study predate the infection). The sample titles of this study are shuffled in the database, so cell type and time point are left out; the donor was told from shared clones.

J is TRBJ1-1 and V is TRBV12-3 or TRBV12-4, with 12 positions matching TRBD1. V was pared by 7 bases and J by 4 bases, with 7 bases of the junction left unmatched. The CDR3 has 15 residues. CDR3 coding DNA: TGTGCCAGCAAACCGGGACAGGGGGCTTTCACTGAAGCTTTCTTT. It specifies CASKPGQGAFTEAFF.

Only a few counts were recorded for this clonotype. The chain uses TRBV24-1 and TRBJ2-3; the D gene is possibly TRBD1 (6 bases). V gave up 7 bases and J gave up 3 bases, with 16 bases separating them. In germline, CDR1 is KGHDR, CDR2 SFDVKD. The CDR3 consists of 15 residues. In DNA form, the CDR3 reads TGTGCCACCAGCGGAACCCTCAGGGGAACAGATACGCAGTATTTT. Amino acid sequence: CATSGTLRGTDTQYF.

This clonotype was counted only a few times. The V call is TRBV7-8, the J call TRBJ1-2; no firm D call. The V and J ends lost 2 bases and 8 bases respectively, with 9 bases between them. CDR3 length equals 12 residues. Germline values: CDR1 SGHVS, CDR2 FQNEAQ. The CDR3 is CASSLTGIGYTF. CDR3 nucleotides: TGTGCCAGCAGCTTAACGGGTATAGGCTACACCTTC.

This chain links TRBV5-5 with TRBJ2-7; D not resolved. The CDR3 is made up of 13 amino acids. Deletions cut 6 bases from V and 2 bases from J, with 12 bases between. The germline V gene encodes CDR1 SGHKS and CDR2 YYEKEE (reference sequence). Here the CDR3 DNA reads TGTGCCAGCATAGACTCGTCCACCTACGAGCAGTACTTC. It specifies CASIDSSTYEQYF. Filled out from reference TRBV5-5 and TRBJ2-7, the complete variable domain reads DAGVTQSPTHLIKTRGQQVTLRCSPISGHKSVSWYQQVLGQGPQFIFQYYEKEERGRGNFPDRFSARQFPNYSSELNVNALLLGDSALYLCASIDSSTYEQYFGPGTRLTVT.

This clonotype was seen a handful of times. This sequence joins TRBV3-1 and TRBJ1-2; TRBD1 might be the D (5 bases). From germline, CDR1 is LGHDT and CDR2 YNNKEL (reference sequence). The CDR3 is 17 amino acids. Trimming pared 4 bases from V and 2 bases from J, leaving 20 bases between. The CDR3 region is CASSPQVGHSLNYGYTF. The CDR3 DNA follows: TGTGCCAGCAGCCCGCAAGTCGGACACTCCCTCAACTATGGCTACACCTTC.

The chain uses TRBV9 and TRBJ2-2; D may be TRBD1 (5 bases). The CDR3 totals 13 residues. Germline CDR1 SGDLS, CDR2 YYNGEE. V was pared by 4 bases and J by 7 bases, with 11 bases between. As DNA, the CDR3 is TGTGCCAGCAGCCCAACTCAGGGCGGGGAGCTGTTTTTT. Protein: CASSPTQGGELFF.

The chain uses TRBV21-1 and TRBJ2-1. TRBV21-1 is a documented pseudogene. This CDR3 has 13 residues. CDR3 in DNA: TGTGCCAGCAGCTCCCTTTCCTACAATGAGCAGTTCTTC. Translation gives CASSSLSYNEQFF.

The rearrangement uses TRBV2 and TRBJ1-6; D is perhaps TRBD1 (5 bases). Looked up from germline, CDR1 is SNHLY and CDR2 is FYNNEI. The germline V and J ends were trimmed by 6 bases and 9 bases, with 18 bases remaining between them. This CDR3 is 15 amino acids long. The CDR3 is CASSDETVGTSPLHF. CDR3 coding DNA: TGTGCCAGCAGCGACGAAACGGTCGGGACTTCACCCCTCCACTTT.

As DNA, the CDR3 is TGCGCCAGCAGCCGAGGGACAGGGGGCGCCCAGCCCCAGCATTTT. Its translation is CASSRGTGGAQPQHF. This chain uses TRBV4-1 with TRBJ1-5, with 12 bases identical to TRBD1. The CDR3 runs to 15 residues. Germline CDR1 is MGHRA and CDR2 is YSYEKL. After removal of 4 bases from V and 7 bases from J, the junction contained 5 bases not matched to a gene.

This clonotype has more than one count but fewer than ten. The CDR3 DNA reads as TGTGCCACCAGTGACCCGGCCGAAGGGCGGGAGACCCAGTACTTC. Translating it yields CATSDPAEGRETQYF. The V gene is TRBV24-1, the J gene TRBJ2-5; D unresolved. Germline V gives CDR1 KGHDR, CDR2 SFDVKD. V was shortened by 4 bases and J by 5 bases, with 16 bases between the two germline ends. This CDR3 is built from 15 residues.

This rearrangement joins TRBV12-3 or TRBV12-4 to TRBJ2-1, with a weak D call TRBD1 (6 bases). V was pared by 6 bases and J by 6 bases, with 12 bases between. The CDR3 covers 13 residues. CDR3 in DNA: TGTGCCAGCAGGTCAGGGACATTCAATGAGCAGTTCTTC. Protein product: CASRSGTFNEQFF.

This clonotype was counted only a few times. The rearrangement uses TRBV5-1 and TRBJ1-4; 7 bases agree with TRBD1. This CDR3 region has 15 residues. Germline V lookup: CDR1 SGHRS, CDR2 YFSETQ. V gave up 4 bases and J gave up 5 bases; unmatched junction bases: 8. Here the CDR3 reads CASSASGTENEKLFF. For the CDR3, the DNA is TGCGCCAGCAGCGCCTCCGGGACAGAGAATGAAAAACTGTTTTTT.

The chain couples TRBV19 to TRBJ1-2; D is unclear. Per the germline V gene, CDR1 is LNHDA and CDR2 is SQIVND (reference sequence). V lost 4 bases, J lost 4 bases, and 19 bases lay in between. This CDR3 is 16 amino acids long. CDR3 residues: CASSTPYRQLIYGYTF. CDR3 bases: TGTGCCAGTAGTACTCCCTACCGGCAACTTATCTATGGCTACACCTTC.

The chain joins TRBV11-3 to TRBJ2-3, with 10 bases aligning to TRBD2. The CDR3 loop spans 21 amino acids. Germline CDR1 reads SGHNT; CDR2 reads YENEEA. With 3 bases clipped from V and 0 bases from J, the junction kept 18 bases outside the gene matches. CDR3 nucleotide sequence: TGTGCCAGCAGCTTGGCGCAAACCTTCAGCGGGAGGGCCTATAGCACAGATACGCAGTATTTT. Amino acids: CASSLAQTFSGRAYSTDTQYF.

This clonotype turned up a few times. Here the CDR3 reads CASSLAPQGAYNEQFF. CDR3 in DNA: TGTGCCAGCAGCTTAGCTCCCCAGGGGGCCTACAATGAGCAGTTCTTC. This chain uses TRBV7-6 with TRBJ2-1; TRBD1 aligns across 7 bases. Germline V gene data show CDR1 as SGHVS and CDR2 as FNYEAQ. With 0 bases clipped from V and 2 bases from J, the junction kept 4 bases outside the gene matches. The CDR3 is made up of 16 amino acids.

Note on this clonotype: Mismatch with germline at one junction end may stem from a read error. This chain connects TRBV7-6 to TRBJ2-7; TRBD1 might be the D (5 bases). The CDR3 is made up of 13 amino acids. CDR1 SGHVS and CDR2 FNYEAQ come from the germline V gene. In DNA form, the CDR3 reads TGTGCCAGCAGCTTGCAGGGCTCCTCCGAGCAGTACTTC. Protein: CASSLQGSSEQYF.

This chain joins TRBV2 and TRBJ1-1; unclear D gene. Trimming shortened V by 4 bases and J by 10 bases, and 10 bases separated the two germline ends. The CDR3 totals 11 residues. CDR1 SNHLY and CDR2 FYNNEI come from the germline V gene. The CDR3 bases are TGTGCCAGCAGTGGCGGCGATGCAGCTTTCTTT. This sequence encodes CASSGGDAAFF. Full variable domain (outside the CDR3, taken from reference TRBV2 and TRBJ1-1): EPEVTQTPSHQVTQMGQEVILRCVPISNHLYFYWYRQILGQKVEFLVSFYNNEISEKSEIFDDQFSVERPDGSNFTLKIRSTKLEDSAMYFCASSGGDAAFFGQGTRLTVV.

V gene TRBV2 combines with J gene TRBJ1-4; tentatively, D is TRBD1 (5 bases). The germline V gene encodes CDR1 SNHLY and CDR2 FYNNEI. The CDR3 loop spans 14 amino acids. V was trimmed by 3 bases and J by 7 bases, leaving 12 bases between them. Here the CDR3 DNA reads TGTGCCAGCAGTGATATCCCGGGGGGTGAAAAACTGTTTTTT. Translation gives CASSDIPGGEKLFF.

This rearrangement joins TRBV6-5 to TRBJ2-6, with 10 bases aligning to TRBD1. Looked up from germline, CDR1 is MNHEY and CDR2 is SVGAGI. With 2 bases clipped from V and 1 base from J, the junction kept 5 bases outside the gene matches. The CDR3 spans 18 residues. The CDR3 spells CASSYRGDRGSGANVLTF. The CDR3 DNA sequence: TGTGCCAGCAGTTACAGAGGGGACAGGGGTTCTGGGGCCAACGTCCTGACTTTC.

The V call is TRBV7-6, the J call TRBJ2-5, with D maybe TRBD2 (5 bases). Deletions cut 5 bases from V and 9 bases from J, with 22 bases between. This CDR3 has 15 amino acids. Germline V gene lookup returns CDR1 SGHVS and CDR2 FNYEAQ. The CDR3 region is CASSIRLALADAQYF. In DNA form, the CDR3 reads TGTGCCAGCAGCATCCGGCTAGCCCTCGCAGACGCCCAGTACTTC.

V usage is TRBV7-3 and J usage is TRBJ2-1; D is unclear. Germline loops: CDR1 SGHTA, CDR2 FQGTGA. The CDR3 is made up of 14 amino acids. The V end lost 3 bases, the J end lost 7 bases, and 13 bases lay between the germline ends. The CDR3 DNA reads as TGTGCCAGCAGCTTCAATACGTTGGCAAATGAGCAGTTCTTC. Translated: CASSFNTLANEQFF. The complete variable domain, with remaining parts taken from reference TRBV7-3 and TRBJ2-1, reads GAGVSQTPSNKVTEKGKYVELRCDPISGHTALYWYRQSLGQGPEFLIYFQGTGAADDSGLPNDRFFAVRPEGSVSTLKIQRTERGDSAVYLCASSFNTLANEQFFGPGTRLTVL.

This clonotype was observed a few times. V is TRBV4-1 and J is TRBJ2-1; the D is unclear. This CDR3 contains 14 residues. V dropped 3 bases and J dropped 0 bases, with 6 bases sitting between them. Germline assignment: CDR1 MGHRA and CDR2 YSYEKL. The DNA of the CDR3 is TGCGCCAGCAGCCAGAAGACCTCCTACAATGAGCAGTTCTTC. Protein sequence: CASSQKTSYNEQFF.

V is TRBV21-1 and J is TRBJ1-5; the table's D call of TRBD1 was not tested on the DNA. TRBV21-1 is assigned pseudogene status. The CDR3 covers 16 residues. CDR3 nucleotides: TGTGCCAGCAGCAAAGGTGGGACAGCGAGCAATCAGCCCCAGCATTTT. It codes for CASSKGGTASNQPQHF.

Only a few counts were recorded for this clonotype. The chain is built from TRBV7-9 and TRBJ2-7; a weak D match, TRBD1 (6 bases). Germline CDR1 SEHNR, CDR2 FQNEAQ (reference sequence). V was trimmed by 7 bases and J by 1 base, leaving 11 bases between them. This CDR3 contains 13 residues. The CDR3 DNA reads as TGTGCCAGCACCCCGGACAGTTCCTACGAGCAGTACTTC. Translated, it gives CASTPDSSYEQYF.

V is TRBV10-3 and J is TRBJ2-5; weak D call: TRBD2 (6 bases). V was clipped by 3 bases and J by 4 bases, with 18 bases between them. Germline CDR1 ENHRY, CDR2 SYGVKD. The CDR3 loop spans 16 amino acids. CDR3 sequence (DNA): TGTGCCATCAGTGATGAGAGCAGGGACTCGCGAGAGACCCAGTACTTC. Translation gives CAISDESRDSRETQYF.

The V call is TRBV28, the J call TRBJ2-2, with D possibly being TRBD2 (5 bases). CDR3 length: 14 residues. Germline assignment: CDR1 MDHEN and CDR2 SYDVKM. V was shortened by 5 bases and J by 7 bases, with 14 bases between the two germline ends. This CDR3 reads CASSPPDRGGELFF. As DNA, the CDR3 is TGTGCCAGCAGTCCACCGGACCGGGGCGGGGAGCTGTTTTTT. Combining the CDR3 with reference TRBV28 and TRBJ2-2 gives the whole variable domain DVKVTQSSRYLVKRTGEKVFLECVQDMDHENMFWYRQDPGLGLRLIYFSYDVKMKEKGDIPEGYSVSREKKERFSLILESASTNQTSMYLCASSPPDRGGELFFGEGSRLTVL.

This clonotype was found once. This chain links TRBV19 with TRBJ1-2, with D possibly being TRBD1 (5 bases). Trimming took 4 bases from V and 3 from J, leaving 6 bases between them. Germline loops: CDR1 LNHDA, CDR2 SQIVND (reference sequence). The CDR3 is 12 amino acids. The CDR3 reads CASSKTDYGYTF. The CDR3 bases are TGTGCCAGTAGTAAGACAGACTATGGCTACACCTTC.

There are a few counts of this clonotype. The chain combines TRBV4-2 with TRBJ2-7; D may be TRBD2 (6 bases). Germline-derived CDR1 and CDR2 are LGHNA and YNFKEQ. This CDR3 has 16 residues. The V end was cut by 1 base, the J end by 0 bases, with 13 bases between. CDR3 in amino acids: CASSQGSGLGSYEQYF. The CDR3 region has the DNA TGTGCCAGCAGCCAAGGTTCGGGACTCGGCTCCTACGAGCAGTACTTC.

The chain recombines TRBV30 with TRBJ2-7; the D call may be TRBD1 or TRBD2 (5 bases each). Germline V gene lookup returns CDR1 GTSNPN and CDR2 SVGIG (reference sequence). The CDR3 has 12 residues. The V gene lost 0 bases and the J gene lost 4 bases, with 7 bases spanning the gap. For the CDR3, the DNA is TGTGCCTGGAGTGTGGGGGTGTACGAGCAGTACTTC. The encoded protein is CAWSVGVYEQYF.

The J gene is TRBJ2-5, the V gene TRBV12-3 or TRBV12-4; D remains unclear. The CDR3 contains 12 residues. Trimming stripped 3 bases from V and 5 bases from J, with 7 bases between. The chain's CDR3 is CASSFSTETQYF. The CDR3 DNA sequence: TGTGCCAGCAGTTTTTCCACTGAGACCCAGTACTTC.